The rows below give T cell receptor beta chains drawn from one sample of a study of control samples from healthy donors and cancer patients. Only in-frame clones appear in the TCRdb table, and some are missing; sequencing was by immunoSEQ multiplex PCR. The table has under 85,000 clones, 75% to 90% seen once. Specimen: PBMCs. The receptor source for this set is a woman in her forties or fifties with lung cancer. The CDR3 runs from the conserved cysteine through the conserved F or W. The D gene is left open where the match is weak. Clone size is given for some rows only: seen once, a few or many times, or a class if the clone is expanded.

>TRBJ2-6|TRBD1|NA|TRBV11-3
CASSAWTGPGANVLTF
TGTGCCAGCAGCGCCTGGACAGGTCCTGGGGCCAACGTCCTGACTTTC
>TRBJ1-2|NA|NA|TRBV19
CASSITGYYGYTF
TGTGCCAGTAGTATAACAGGGTACTATGGCTACACCTTC
>TRBJ1-1|NA|once|TRBV7-9
CASSLATMNTEAFF
TGTGCCAGCAGCTTAGCGACGATGAACACTGAAGCTTTCTTT
>TRBJ1-2|TRBD1|few|TRBV6-2/TRBV6-3
CASSYGDRGMDGYTF
TGTGCCAGCAGTTATGGAGACAGGGGAATGGATGGCTACACCTTC
>TRBJ1-1|NA|NA|TRBV10-3
CAIRRGLANSRGTEAFF
TGTGCCATCAGACGCGGCCTCGCTAACTCGAGGGGCACTGAAGCTTTCTTT
>TRBJ1-2|NA|NA|TRBV6-5
CASSYSGEATGYTF
TGTGCCAGCAGTTACTCAGGGGAGGCGACTGGCTACACCTTC
>TRBJ2-2|NA|NA|TRBV9
CASSVFTETGELFF
TGTGCCAGCAGCGTTTTTACAGAGACCGGGGAGCTGTTTTTT
>TRBJ1-2|NA|NA|TRBV9
CASSVDTGDNYGYTF
TGTGCCAGCAGCGTAGATACGGGAGATAACTATGGCTACACCTTC
>TRBJ1-2|TRBD1|NA|TRBV6-4
CASSRDRGNGYTF
TGTGCCAGCAGTCGGGACAGGGGGAATGGCTACACCTTC
>TRBJ1-2|NA|NA|TRBV6-2/TRBV6-3
CASSYSTGPRYTF
TGTGCCAGCAGTTACTCTACAGGGCCTCGCTACACCTTC
>TRBJ1-1|TRBD1|NA|TRBV19
CASSIPGQGGTEAFF
TGTGCCAGTAGTATTCCGGGACAGGGCGGAACTGAAGCTTTCTTT
>TRBJ2-2|TRBD1|NA|TRBV5-1
CASGTGYTGELFF
TGCGCCAGCGGGACAGGTTACACCGGGGAGCTGTTTTTT
>TRBJ2-2|NA|few|TRBV9
CASRPTGANTGELFF
TGTGCCAGCAGGCCAACGGGGGCGAACACCGGGGAGCTGTTTTTT
>TRBJ2-7|TRBD2|NA|TRBV6-5
CASRILAGGSYEQYF
TGTGCCAGCAGGATTCTAGCGGGGGGATCTTACGAGCAGTACTTC
>TRBJ1-2|TRBD1|medium-sized|TRBV19
CASSIDPTGGRYGYTF
TGTGCCAGTAGTATAGACCCTACAGGGGGACGCTATGGCTACACCTTC
>TRBJ2-7|TRBD1|NA|TRBV7-2
CASSLLQGDYEQYF
TGTGCCAGCAGCTTACTCCAGGGGGACTACGAGCAGTACTTC
>TRBJ1-4|NA|NA|TRBV6-5
CASSYSGTEGEKLFF
TGTGCCAGCAGTTACTCAGGGACTGAGGGGGAAAAACTGTTTTTT
>TRBJ2-1|NA|few|TRBV7-3
CASSLTQSIYNEQFF
TGTGCCAGCAGCTTAACCCAGTCCATCTACAATGAGCAGTTCTTC
>TRBJ1-3|NA|NA|TRBV11-2
CASSLAENTIYF
TGTGCCAGCAGCTTAGCCGAAAACACCATATATTTT
>TRBJ1-5|NA|NA|TRBV4-1
CASSQEGGLGRGGNQPQHF
TGCGCCAGCAGCCAAGAAGGGGGGTTGGGTAGGGGAGGGAATCAGCCCCAGCATTTT
>TRBJ1-2|TRBD1|NA|TRBV24-1
CATSDPGTGGAVGYTF
TGTGCCACCAGTGACCCCGGGACAGGGGGCGCAGTTGGCTACACCTTC
>TRBJ2-7|NA|few|TRBV5-4
CASSLREKVYEQYF
TGTGCCAGCAGCCTCCGTGAGAAGGTATACGAGCAGTACTTC
>TRBJ2-5|NA|NA|TRBV14
CASSQVGGEERKETQYF
TGTGCCAGCAGCCAAGTTGGAGGGGAGGAACGTAAGGAGACCCAGTACTTC
>TRBJ1-2|NA|NA|TRBV6-2/TRBV6-3
CASSYPDRNYGYTF
TGTGCCAGCAGTTACCCGGACAGAAACTATGGCTACACCTTC
>TRBJ1-4|NA|NA|TRBV20-1
CSASPAGYNEKLFF
TGCAGTGCTAGTCCGGCAGGCTATAATGAAAAACTGTTTTTT
>TRBJ2-3|NA|NA|TRBV24-1
CATSDPPLNTQYF
TGTGCCACCAGTGATCCCCCACTTAATACGCAGTATTTT
>TRBJ2-7|TRBD2|NA|TRBV20-1
CSASQAGAAGREQYF
TGCAGTGCTAGTCAAGCGGGGGCCGCTGGTCGCGAGCAGTACTTC
>TRBJ1-6|NA|NA|TRBV7-9
CASSLRATYSPLHF
TGTGCCAGCAGCCTTCGGGCTACCTACTCACCCCTCCACTTT
>TRBJ1-4|TRBD1|NA|TRBV7-9
CASSQSRTGRKGNEKLFF
TGTGCCAGCAGCCAATCTCGGACAGGGCGGAAGGGAAATGAAAAACTGTTTTTT
>TRBJ1-4|TRBD1|NA|TRBV9
CASSGQGTTNEKLFF
TGTGCCAGCAGCGGACAGGGGACAACTAATGAAAAACTGTTTTTT
>TRBJ1-1|NA|NA|TRBV11-3
CASTLFRGFDTEAFF
TGTGCCAGCACTCTATTCAGGGGATTTGACACTGAAGCTTTCTTT
>TRBJ1-4|NA|NA|TRBV7-7
CASRHSTSTNEKLFF
TGTGCCAGCAGGCACTCTACTTCAACTAATGAAAAACTGTTTTTT
>TRBJ2-1|TRBD1|NA|TRBV7-3
CASSLRQGSYNEQFF
TGTGCCAGCAGCTTAAGACAGGGTTCCTACAATGAGCAGTTCTTC
>TRBJ1-2|NA|NA|TRBV9
CASSVAQGGYGYTF
TGTGCCAGCAGCGTAGCCCAGGGCGGTTATGGCTACACCTTC
>TRBJ2-7|TRBD2|NA|TRBV27
CASRALAGGNYEQYF
TGTGCCAGCAGAGCCCTAGCGGGGGGAAACTACGAGCAGTACTTC
>TRBJ1-1|NA|few|TRBV7-9
CASRPPGQIMNTEAFF
TGTGCCAGCAGGCCCCCGGGACAAATTATGAACACTGAAGCTTTCTTT
>TRBJ2-7|NA|once|TRBV4-1
CASSALGQTYEQYF
TGCGCCAGCAGCGCTCTCGGACAGACCTACGAGCAGTACTTC
>TRBJ1-5|TRBD1|NA|TRBV6-1
CASSGDRGRSANQPQHF
TGTGCCAGCAGTGGAGACAGGGGGCGGTCAGCCAATCAGCCCCAGCATTTT
>TRBJ1-2|TRBD1|NA|TRBV18
CASSRDRGEGYTF
TGTGCCAGCTCACGGGACAGAGGAGAAGGCTACACCTTC
>TRBJ1-6|NA|few|TRBV12-3/TRBV12-4
CASNEGDSPLHF
TGTGCCAGCAACGAAGGGGATTCACCCCTCCACTTT
>TRBJ1-6|TRBD1|NA|TRBV7-9
CASSRRQDRGSPLHF
TGTGCCAGCAGCAGACGTCAGGACAGGGGATCACCCCTCCACTTT
>TRBJ1-2|TRBD1|NA|TRBV2
CARGGDRGEGYTF
TGTGCCAGGGGAGGGGACAGGGGAGAAGGCTACACCTTC
>TRBJ1-1|NA|NA|TRBV10-2
CASSESSRSVMNTEAFF
TGCGCCAGCAGTGAGTCCAGCCGGTCTGTAATGAACACTGAAGCTTTCTTT
>TRBJ2-1|NA|NA|TRBV10-3
CAISPGEGEQFF
TGTGCCATCAGTCCAGGGGAGGGTGAGCAGTTCTTC
>TRBJ1-2|NA|NA|TRBV12-3/TRBV12-4
CASPSPVSWGFTF
TGTGCCAGCCCCTCACCCGTCAGTTGGGGCTTCACCTTC
>TRBJ2-1|NA|NA|TRBV12-3/TRBV12-4
CASSLQTSGQFF
TGTGCCAGCAGTTTACAGACGTCAGGGCAGTTCTTC
>TRBJ1-1|NA|once|TRBV2
CASSEWGANTEAFF
TGTGCCAGCAGTGAGTGGGGGGCGAACACTGAAGCTTTCTTT
>TRBJ1-6|NA|NA|TRBV6-2/TRBV6-3
CASSYSSQDHSPLHF
TGTGCCAGCAGTTACTCGAGTCAGGATCATTCACCCCTCCACTTT
>TRBJ1-5|TRBD1|NA|TRBV6-5
CASRSDRGGQPQHF
TGTGCCAGCAGATCCGACAGGGGAGGACAGCCCCAGCATTTT
>TRBJ2-3|NA|NA|TRBV2
CASSVRGEGDTQYF
TGTGCCAGCAGTGTAAGGGGAGAGGGCGATACGCAGTATTTT
>TRBJ2-3|TRBD2|NA|TRBV4-3
CASSEGTSGMSTDTQYF
TGCGCCAGCAGCGAAGGGACTAGCGGGATGAGCACAGATACGCAGTATTTT